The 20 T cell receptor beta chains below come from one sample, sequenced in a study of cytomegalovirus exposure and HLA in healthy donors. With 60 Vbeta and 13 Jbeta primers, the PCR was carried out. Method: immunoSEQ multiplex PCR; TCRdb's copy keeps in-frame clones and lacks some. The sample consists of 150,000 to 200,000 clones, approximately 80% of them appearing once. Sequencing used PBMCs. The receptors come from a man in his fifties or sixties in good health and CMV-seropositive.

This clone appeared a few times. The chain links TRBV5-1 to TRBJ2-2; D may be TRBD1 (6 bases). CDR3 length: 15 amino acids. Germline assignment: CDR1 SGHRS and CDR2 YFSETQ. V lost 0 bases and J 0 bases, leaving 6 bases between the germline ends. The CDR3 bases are TGCGCCAGCAGCTTGGGGACAGCGAACACCGGGGAGCTGTTTTTT. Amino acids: CASSLGTANTGELFF.

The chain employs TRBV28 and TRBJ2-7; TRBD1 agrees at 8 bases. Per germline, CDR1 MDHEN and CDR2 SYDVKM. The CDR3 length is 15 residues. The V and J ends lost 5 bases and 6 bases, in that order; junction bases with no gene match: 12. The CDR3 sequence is CASSTPGTGGIEQYF. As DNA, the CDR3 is TGTGCCAGCAGTACGCCCGGGACAGGAGGGATCGAGCAGTACTTC.

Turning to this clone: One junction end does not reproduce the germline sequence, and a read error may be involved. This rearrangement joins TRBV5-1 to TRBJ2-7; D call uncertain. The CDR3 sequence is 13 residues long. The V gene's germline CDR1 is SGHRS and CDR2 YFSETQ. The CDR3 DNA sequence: TGCGCCAGCAGCTTGGATTACAGTAGTATATGGGTCTTC. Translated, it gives CASSLDYSSIWVF.

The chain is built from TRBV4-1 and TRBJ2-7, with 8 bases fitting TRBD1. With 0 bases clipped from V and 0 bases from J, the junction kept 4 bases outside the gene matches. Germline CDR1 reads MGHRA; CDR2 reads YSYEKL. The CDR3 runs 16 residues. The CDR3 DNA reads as TGCGCCAGCAGCCAAGATGGGACAGGTCTCTCCTACGAGCAGTACTTC. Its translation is CASSQDGTGLSYEQYF.

The CDR3 bases are TGCGCCAGCAGCATGCCGGGACAACTCACCGGGGAGCTGTTTTTT. Amino acid sequence: CASSMPGQLTGELFF. This rearrangement joins TRBV5-1 to TRBJ2-2; D might be TRBD1 (6 bases). The V gene lost 4 bases and the J gene lost 4 bases, with 14 bases spanning the gap. Germline CDR1 reads SGHRS; CDR2 reads YFSETQ. CDR3 length: 15 amino acids.

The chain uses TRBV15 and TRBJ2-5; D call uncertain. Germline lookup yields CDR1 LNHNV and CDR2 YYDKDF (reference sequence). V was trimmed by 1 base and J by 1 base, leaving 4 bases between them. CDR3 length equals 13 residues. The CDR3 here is CATSRALQETQYF. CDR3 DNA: TGTGCCACCAGCAGAGCCCTCCAAGAGACCCAGTACTTC.

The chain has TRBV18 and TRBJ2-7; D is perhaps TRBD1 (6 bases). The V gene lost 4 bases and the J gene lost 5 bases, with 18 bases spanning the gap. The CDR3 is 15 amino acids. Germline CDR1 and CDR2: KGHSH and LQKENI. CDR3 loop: CASSHTGSLVNEQYF. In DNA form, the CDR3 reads TGTGCCAGCTCACACACAGGGTCGCTGGTTAACGAGCAGTACTTC.

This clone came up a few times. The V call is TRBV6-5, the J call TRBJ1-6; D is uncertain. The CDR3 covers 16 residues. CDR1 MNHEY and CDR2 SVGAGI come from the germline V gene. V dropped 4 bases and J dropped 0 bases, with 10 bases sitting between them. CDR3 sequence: CASSWRGSSYNSPLHF. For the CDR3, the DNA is TGTGCCAGCAGTTGGCGTGGGAGCTCCTATAATTCACCCCTCCACTTT.

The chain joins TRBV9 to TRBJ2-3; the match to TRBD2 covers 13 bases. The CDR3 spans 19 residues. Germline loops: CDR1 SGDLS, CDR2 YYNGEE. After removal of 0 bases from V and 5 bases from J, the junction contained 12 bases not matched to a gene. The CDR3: CASSVATTSGGKRGDTQYF. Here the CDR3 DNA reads TGTGCCAGCAGCGTAGCTACGACTAGCGGGGGGAAAAGGGGAGATACGCAGTATTTT.

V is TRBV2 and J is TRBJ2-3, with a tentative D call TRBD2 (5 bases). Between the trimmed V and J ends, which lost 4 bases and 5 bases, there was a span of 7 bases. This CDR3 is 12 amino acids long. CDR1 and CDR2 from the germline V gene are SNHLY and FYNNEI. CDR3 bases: TGTGCCAGCAGTGTCCGGGGAGATACGCAGTATTTT. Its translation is CASSVRGDTQYF. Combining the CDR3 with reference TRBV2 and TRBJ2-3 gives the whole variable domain EPEVTQTPSHQVTQMGQEVILRCVPISNHLYFYWYRQILGQKVEFLVSFYNNEISEKSEIFDDQFSVERPDGSNFTLKIRSTKLEDSAMYFCASSVRGDTQYFGPGTRLTVL.

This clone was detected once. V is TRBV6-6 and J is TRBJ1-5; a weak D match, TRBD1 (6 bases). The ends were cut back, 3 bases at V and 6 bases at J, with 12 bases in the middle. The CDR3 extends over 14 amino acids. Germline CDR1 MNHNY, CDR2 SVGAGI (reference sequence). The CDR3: CASSYQGPGQPQHF. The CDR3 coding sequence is TGTGCCAGCAGTTATCAGGGGCCGGGTCAGCCCCAGCATTTT.

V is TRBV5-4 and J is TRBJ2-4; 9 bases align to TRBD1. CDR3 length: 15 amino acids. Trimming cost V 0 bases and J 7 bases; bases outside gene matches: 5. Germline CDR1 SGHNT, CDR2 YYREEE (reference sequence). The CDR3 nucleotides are TGTGCCAGCAGCTTGGCTTGGGGACAGGGTAACATTCAGTACTTC. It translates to CASSLAWGQGNIQYF.

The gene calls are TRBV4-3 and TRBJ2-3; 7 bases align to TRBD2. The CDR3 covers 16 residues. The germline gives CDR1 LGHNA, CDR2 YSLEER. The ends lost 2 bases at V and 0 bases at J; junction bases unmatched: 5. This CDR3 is CASSQYWGGSTDTQYF. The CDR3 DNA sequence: TGCGCCAGCAGCCAATACTGGGGGGGTAGCACAGATACGCAGTATTTT.

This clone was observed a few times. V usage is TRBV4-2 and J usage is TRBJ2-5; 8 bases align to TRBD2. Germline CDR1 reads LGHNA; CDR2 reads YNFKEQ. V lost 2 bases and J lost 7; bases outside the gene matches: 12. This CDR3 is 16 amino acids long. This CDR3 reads CASSQSSRGGSGTQYF. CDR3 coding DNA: TGTGCCAGCAGCCAAAGTAGCCGGGGGGGCTCGGGGACCCAGTACTTC.

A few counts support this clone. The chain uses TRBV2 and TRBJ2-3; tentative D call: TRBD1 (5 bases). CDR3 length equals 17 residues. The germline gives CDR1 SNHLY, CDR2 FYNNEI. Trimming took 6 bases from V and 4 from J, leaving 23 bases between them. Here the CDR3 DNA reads TGTGCCAGCAGCGAGTTATACGTAGGGCAGGGTCCAGATACGCAGTATTTT. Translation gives CASSELYVGQGPDTQYF. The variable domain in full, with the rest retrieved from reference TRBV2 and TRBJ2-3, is EPEVTQTPSHQVTQMGQEVILRCVPISNHLYFYWYRQILGQKVEFLVSFYNNEISEKSEIFDDQFSVERPDGSNFTLKIRSTKLEDSAMYFCASSELYVGQGPDTQYFGPGTRLTVL.

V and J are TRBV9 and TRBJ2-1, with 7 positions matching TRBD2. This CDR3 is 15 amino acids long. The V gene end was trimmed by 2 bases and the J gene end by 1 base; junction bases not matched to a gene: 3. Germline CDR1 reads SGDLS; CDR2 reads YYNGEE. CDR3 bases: TGTGCCAGCAGCGTGTCCGGGGGGTCCTACAATGAGCAGTTCTTC. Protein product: CASSVSGGSYNEQFF.

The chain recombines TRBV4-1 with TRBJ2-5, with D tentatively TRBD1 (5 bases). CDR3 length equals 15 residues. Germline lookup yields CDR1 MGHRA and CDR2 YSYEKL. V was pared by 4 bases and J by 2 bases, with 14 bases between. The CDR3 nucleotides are TGCGCCAGCAGCCGAGTTGACAGAGGACAAGAGACCCAGTACTTC. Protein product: CASSRVDRGQETQYF.

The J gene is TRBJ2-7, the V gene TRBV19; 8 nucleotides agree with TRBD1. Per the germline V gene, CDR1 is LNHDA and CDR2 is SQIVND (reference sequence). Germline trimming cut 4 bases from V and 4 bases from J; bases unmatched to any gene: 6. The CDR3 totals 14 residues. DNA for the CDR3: TGTGCCAGTAGTAGGGGACAGGCATCGTACGAGCAGTACTTC. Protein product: CASSRGQASYEQYF.

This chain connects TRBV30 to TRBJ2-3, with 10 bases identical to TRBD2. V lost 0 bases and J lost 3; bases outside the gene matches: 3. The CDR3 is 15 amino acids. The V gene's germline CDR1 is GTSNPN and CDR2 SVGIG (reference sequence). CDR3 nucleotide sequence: TGTGCCTGGAGTGTAGCGGGGGGGCTAACAGATACGCAGTATTTT. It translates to CAWSVAGGLTDTQYF.

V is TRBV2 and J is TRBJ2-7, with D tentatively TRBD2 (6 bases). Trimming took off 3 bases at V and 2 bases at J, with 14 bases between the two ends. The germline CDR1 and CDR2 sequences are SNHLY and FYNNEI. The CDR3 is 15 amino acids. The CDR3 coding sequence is TGTGCCAGCAGTGAGATGGGAGGCACCCCCTACGAGCAGTACTTC. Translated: CASSEMGGTPYEQYF.